These 3 T cell receptor beta chains share one sample of origin, sequenced in a study of T cells in Graves' hyperthyroidism and ophthalmopathy. TCR beta CDR3 regions were amplified from RNA transcripts. HTBI primers drove first-round RT-PCR of the TCR CDR3. Each CDR3 protein gets one entry after TCRdb re-called the multiplex PCR reads with MiXCR. The sample gives approximately 690,000 distinct CDR3 sequences, more than 20% of which show up once; around a third is in the top ten. Sequenced input: blood. Receptor source: a man aged 30 to 39 with Graves' ophthalmopathy.

The chain recombines TRBV9 with TRBJ2-1; 9 bases are a match to TRBD2. The CDR3 length is 14 residues. Trimming took 4 bases from V and 7 from J; bases not matched to a gene: 6. The germline gives CDR1 SGDLS, CDR2 YYNGEE. The CDR3 is CASSSRGGWNEQFF. Written as DNA, the CDR3 is TGTGCCAGCAGCTCGCGGGGGGGGTGGAATGAGCAGTTCTTC.

This clonotype was found a few times. The chain carries TRBV6-1 and TRBJ2-7; no clear D gene. CDR1 and CDR2 (germline): MNHNS, SASEGT. The CDR3 has 14 residues. V shed 2 bases and J shed 2 bases, with 10 bases lying between them. CDR3 sequence: CASSERPGPYEQYF. The CDR3 nucleotides are TGTGCCAGCAGTGAACGGCCGGGTCCCTACGAGCAGTACTTC.

The V gene is TRBV7-2, the J gene TRBJ1-2, with D hard to call. Trimming cost V 1 base and J 8 bases, with 14 bases left between them. Per germline, CDR1 SGHTA and CDR2 FQGNSA. The CDR3 loop spans 14 amino acids. CDR3 in amino acids: CASSLGRALPGYTF. CDR3 bases: TGTGCCAGCAGCTTAGGGAGGGCCCTCCCGGGCTACACCTTC.